This entry lists 5 T cell receptor beta chains sequenced from one sample in a study of blood T cell repertoires in COVID-19. The method was immunoSEQ multiplex PCR; TCRdb's version includes in-frame clones alone and lacks a portion of them. In the table there are roughly 47,000 clones, approximately 77% of which are singletons. The sequencing input was peripheral blood. These receptors were taken from a woman aged 65 to 85 with acute or convalescent COVID-19.

The chain couples TRBV2 to TRBJ1-5; D remains unclear. Per the germline V gene, CDR1 is SNHLY and CDR2 is FYNNEI. This CDR3 comprises 13 residues. Deletions cut 8 bases from V and 4 bases from J, with 12 bases between. This CDR3 reads CASQRGRNQPQHF. The CDR3 DNA sequence: TGTGCCAGCCAGCGAGGGCGGAATCAGCCCCAGCATTTT.

There are a few counts of this clone. V usage is TRBV29-1 and J usage is TRBJ1-1; possible D gene TRBD1, 6 bases. The CDR3 sequence is 15 residues long. The V end lost 1 base, the J end lost 1 base, and 13 bases lay between the germline ends. CDR1 and CDR2 from the germline V gene are SQVTM and ANQGSEA. CDR3 amino acids: CSVEGTGQTNTEAFF. CDR3 DNA sequence: TGCAGCGTTGAAGGAACGGGACAAACGAACACTGAAGCTTTCTTT.

The CDR3: CASSFGPRASQPQHF. The CDR3 region has the DNA TGTGCCAGCAGTTTCGGTCCCAGGGCCAGTCAGCCCCAGCATTTT. The chain couples TRBV28 to TRBJ1-5, with a tentative D call TRBD1 (5 bases). The germline CDR1 and CDR2 sequences are MDHEN and SYDVKM. Trimming shortened V by 3 bases and J by 6 bases, and 15 bases separated the two germline ends. The CDR3 is made up of 15 amino acids.

The genes are TRBV28 and TRBJ1-6, with TRBD1 matching over 7 bases. Germline V gene sequence: CDR1 MDHEN, CDR2 SYDVKM. This CDR3 is 15 amino acids long. The V segment lost 5 bases and the J segment 9 bases; nucleotides outside the gene matches: 10. The CDR3 nucleotides read TGTGCCAGCAGTCACCGGGACAGTCTTGCTTCACCCCTCCACTTT. This translates into CASSHRDSLASPLHF.

This clone was recorded once. The J gene is TRBJ2-1, the V gene TRBV18, with TRBD2 as a possible D gene (5 bases). The germline gives CDR1 KGHSH, CDR2 LQKENI. The CDR3 has 16 amino acids. Trimming removed 2 bases from V and 8 bases from J, with 19 bases in between. CDR3 nucleotides: TGTGCCAGCTCACCATTGGCTACCCGGGGAAGGGATGAGCAGTTCTTC. It codes for CASSPLATRGRDEQFF.